This TCR beta chain was sequenced during a study of human T cells and chemical hapten exposure. Study overall: Patch tests put 0.01% DPC on the upper back, read at 6 days. Whole-study results and caveats: The number of TCRs over 1 in 1000 frequency stayed unchanged after DPC. Every donor had alopecia, and their immune response may therefore differ from healthy people's.

Trimming removed 2 bases from V and 8 bases from J; junction bases left unmatched: 5. CDR1 is SGHDT, CDR2 YYEEEE, per germline. The CDR3 is 14 residues long. During construction of the library, unique molecular identifiers were attached to individual cDNA molecules for quantitative, reproducible TCR counting. Each CDR3 protein gets one entry after TCRdb re-called the RACE reads with MiXCR. This table has under 50,000 distinct CDR3 sequences, roughly 13% appearing once. Time point in this sample: patch test 3, about 24 weeks after DPC sensitization. Treatment meaning: therapeutic diphenylcyclopropenone sensitization with weekly scalp DPC. Before extraction, the whole blood was not fractionated, and total RNA was taken from it. There are many counts of this clonotype. What it binds is not known.

Material: whole blood, obtained in connection with sensitization to the hapten diphenylcyclopropenone (DPC). The chain recombines TRBV5-6 with TRBJ1-2, with 11 bases identical to TRBD1. The sequence derives from a woman aged 35 to 49 with alopecia areata. Some clones in this sample may be carry-over from other donors' samples. The CDR3 protein is CASSLGQGAGGYTF. Here the CDR3 DNA reads TGTGCCAGCAGCTTAGGACAGGGGGCTGGCGGCTACACCTTC.